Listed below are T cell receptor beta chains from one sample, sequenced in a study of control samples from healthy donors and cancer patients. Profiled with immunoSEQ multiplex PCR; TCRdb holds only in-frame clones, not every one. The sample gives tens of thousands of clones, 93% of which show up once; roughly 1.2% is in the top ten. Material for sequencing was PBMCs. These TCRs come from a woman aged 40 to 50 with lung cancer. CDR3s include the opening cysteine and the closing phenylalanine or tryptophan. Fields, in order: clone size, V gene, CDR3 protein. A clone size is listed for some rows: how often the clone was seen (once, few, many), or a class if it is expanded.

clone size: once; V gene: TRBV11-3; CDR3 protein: CASSLVAGVNEQYF
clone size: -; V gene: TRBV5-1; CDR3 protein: CASSQTGQGGVFGYGYTF
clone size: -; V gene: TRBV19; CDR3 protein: CASSIERWGTYGYTF
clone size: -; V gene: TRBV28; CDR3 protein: CASSFPGLAGAYNEQFF
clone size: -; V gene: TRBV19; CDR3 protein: CASSIRRVSGGTDTQYF
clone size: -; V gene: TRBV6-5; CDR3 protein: CASRAGGAEAFF
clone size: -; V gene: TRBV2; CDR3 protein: CASTKRDTEAFF
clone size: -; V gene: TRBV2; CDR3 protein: CASSTRTGVIQPQHF
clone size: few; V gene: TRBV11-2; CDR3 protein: CASRKVAGQETQYF
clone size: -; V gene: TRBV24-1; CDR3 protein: CATSDTGVGGEQFF
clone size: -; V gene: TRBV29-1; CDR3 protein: CSVGRDGGKNIQYF
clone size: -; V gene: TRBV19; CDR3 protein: CASSLDREKLFF
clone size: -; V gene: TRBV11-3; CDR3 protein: CASSLGEGSPLHF
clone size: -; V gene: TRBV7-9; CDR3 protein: CASSLWDRELGYGYTF
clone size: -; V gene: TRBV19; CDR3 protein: CASSLRGSGSISSGANVLTF
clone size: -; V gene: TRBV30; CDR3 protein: CAWTGDYEQYF
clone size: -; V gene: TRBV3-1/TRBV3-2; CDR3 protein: CASSPGSLTGELFF
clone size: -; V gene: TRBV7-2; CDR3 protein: CASSRTGDVGGELFF
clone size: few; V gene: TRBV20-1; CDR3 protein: CSASQHEQFF
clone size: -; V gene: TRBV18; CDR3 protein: CASSDRGDEQYF
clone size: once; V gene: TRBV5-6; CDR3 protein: CASSLDPRYSYEQYF
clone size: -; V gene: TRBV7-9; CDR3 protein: CASSTAKNTEAFF
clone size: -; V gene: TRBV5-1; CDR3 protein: CASSDGRGMNEQYF
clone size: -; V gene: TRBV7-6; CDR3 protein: CASSPGLAQTDTQYF
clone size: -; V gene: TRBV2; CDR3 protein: CASKNGQGNTGELFF
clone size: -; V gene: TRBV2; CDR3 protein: CASSGVGGNTEAFF
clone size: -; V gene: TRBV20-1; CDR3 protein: CSASGGQIDQHF
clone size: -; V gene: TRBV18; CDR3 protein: CASSPANSGAFF
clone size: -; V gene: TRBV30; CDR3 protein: CAWSGMGLAAGDTQYF
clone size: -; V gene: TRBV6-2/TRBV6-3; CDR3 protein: CASSSGTLTYNEQFF
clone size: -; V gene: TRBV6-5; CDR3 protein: CASSNYEAFF
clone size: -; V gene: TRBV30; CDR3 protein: CAWNRVANTEAFF
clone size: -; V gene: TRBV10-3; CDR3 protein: CATDSSGANVLTF
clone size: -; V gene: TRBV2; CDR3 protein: CASSGDPSSGTQYF
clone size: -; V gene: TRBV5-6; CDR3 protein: CASSLQGVLAGNTIYF
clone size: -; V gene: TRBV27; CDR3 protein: CASSPVGVSTDTQYF
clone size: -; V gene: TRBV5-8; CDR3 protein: CASMSRGNTGELFF
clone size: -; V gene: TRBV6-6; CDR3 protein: CASSYSGEGGYTF
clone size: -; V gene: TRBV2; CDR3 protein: CASKTSFGADTQYF
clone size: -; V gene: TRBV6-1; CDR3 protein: CASSEGAGNTIYF
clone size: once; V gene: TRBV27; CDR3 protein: CASSREGTGLGNQPQHF
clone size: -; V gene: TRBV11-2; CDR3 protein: CASTLAGADIQYF
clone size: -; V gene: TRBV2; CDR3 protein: CASTEWVSYTF
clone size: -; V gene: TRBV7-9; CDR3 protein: CASSLYNRDSNTEAFF
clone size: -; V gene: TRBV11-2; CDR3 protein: CASSPGTGNIQYF